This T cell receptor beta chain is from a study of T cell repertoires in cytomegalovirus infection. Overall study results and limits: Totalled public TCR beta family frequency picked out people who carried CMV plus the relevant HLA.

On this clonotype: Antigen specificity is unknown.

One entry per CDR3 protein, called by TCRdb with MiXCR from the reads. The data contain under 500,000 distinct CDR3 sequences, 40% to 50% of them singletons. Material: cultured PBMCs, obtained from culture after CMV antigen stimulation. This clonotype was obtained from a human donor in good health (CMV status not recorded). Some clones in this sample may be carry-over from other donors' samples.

CDR3 nucleotide sequence: TGTGCCAGCATCCTTAGCAGCCCAAGACTAGCGGGGGAGGGGAATGAGCAGTTCTTC. Its protein is CASILSSPRLAGEGNEQFF. This sequence joins TRBV7-2 and TRBJ2-1; TRBD2 aligns across 12 bases. Germline CDR1 SGHTA, CDR2 FQGNSA. The CDR3 consists of 19 residues. Trimming cost V 7 bases and J 7 bases; bases outside gene matches: 20.